Presented here are 21 T cell receptor beta chains from one specimen sequenced in a study of shared clonotypes between healthy human individuals. TCRdb's copy holds only in-frame clones and misses some; the assay was immunoSEQ multiplex PCR. The table shows a few million clones, with 85% to 95% occurring only once. The sequencing sample was made of naive CD4+ T cells sorted from blood. The subset is: CD45RA+ positively selected. Source of these receptors: a man younger than 30 in good health.

V usage is TRBV11-2 and J usage is TRBJ2-5; 8 bases line up with TRBD2. The V and J ends lost 5 bases and 3 bases, in that order; junction bases with no gene match: 8. CDR1 is SGHAT, CDR2 FQNNGV, per germline. CDR3 length: 15 residues. CDR3 nucleotide sequence: TGTGCCAGCAGCCCCGGAGCGGGAGTGGAAGAGACCCAGTACTTC. Amino acids: CASSPGAGVEETQYF.

This clone was detected once. In DNA form, the CDR3 reads TGCGCCAGCAGCCAAGCTGGGGGGCTGGGGGAGCAGTACTTC. This codes for CASSQAGGLGEQYF. The V gene is TRBV4-1, the J gene TRBJ2-7, with D perhaps given as TRBD1 or TRBD2 (6 bases each). V lost 1 base and J 7 bases, leaving 14 bases between the germline ends. Germline V gene data show CDR1 as MGHRA and CDR2 as YSYEKL. This CDR3 has 14 amino acids.

CDR3 loop: CASSVAGQIGSYNEQFF. CDR3 DNA sequence: TGTGCCAGCAGCGTAGCTGGACAGATCGGGTCCTACAATGAGCAGTTCTTC. This chain uses TRBV9 with TRBJ2-1, with D possibly TRBD1 on 6 matching bases. Germline V lookup: CDR1 SGDLS, CDR2 YYNGEE. The CDR3 consists of 17 residues. Trimming removed 0 bases from V and 1 base from J, with 14 bases in between.

The chain uses TRBV9 and TRBJ1-4, with 8 bases fitting TRBD1. CDR3 length equals 16 residues. Germline V gene data show CDR1 as SGDLS and CDR2 as YYNGEE. Germline trimming cut 3 bases from V and 8 bases from J; bases unmatched to any gene: 12. The CDR3 spells CASSADRGTPREKLFF. CDR3 DNA sequence: TGTGCCAGCAGCGCAGACAGGGGCACCCCGCGGGAAAAACTGTTTTTT.

The chain recombines TRBV19 with TRBJ1-5, with TRBD1 matching over 8 bases. CDR1 LNHDA and CDR2 SQIVND come from the germline V gene (reference sequence). The CDR3 sequence is 16 residues long. Trimming removed 4 bases from V and 1 base from J; junction bases left unmatched: 6. CDR3 residues: CASSTPGGVSNQPQHF. The CDR3 nucleotides are TGTGCCAGTAGTACCCCAGGGGGCGTGAGCAATCAGCCCCAGCATTTT.

V usage is TRBV5-6 and J usage is TRBJ2-1; no reliable D call. The V end was cut by 4 bases, the J end by 0 bases, with 11 bases between. The CDR3 covers 15 residues. The germline V gene encodes CDR1 SGHDT and CDR2 YYEEEE. This CDR3 reads CASSLVLSSYNEQFF. The CDR3 coding sequence is TGTGCCAGCAGCCTAGTCCTGAGCTCCTACAATGAGCAGTTCTTC.

This rearrangement joins TRBV10-2 to TRBJ2-5; D unclear. The length of the CDR3 is 15 residues. Trimming shortened V by 4 bases and J by 2 bases, and 14 bases separated the two germline ends. The germline V gene encodes CDR1 WSHSY and CDR2 SAAADI. Here the CDR3 DNA reads TGCGCCAGCAGTGTTAGATTGCGCTCTCAAGAGACCCAGTACTTC. It yields the protein CASSVRLRSQETQYF.

The CDR3 is CASSSTGVVTGELFF. The DNA of the CDR3 is TGTGCCAGCAGTTCAACAGGGGTAGTCACCGGGGAGCTGTTTTTT. The chain has TRBV6-5 and TRBJ2-2; 7 bases align to TRBD1. In germline, CDR1 is MNHEY, CDR2 SVGAGI. The CDR3 sequence is 15 residues long. V was clipped by 4 bases and J by 4 bases; unmatched bases: 6.

This clone was picked up a small number of times. The chain recombines TRBV6-1 with TRBJ1-1, with D perhaps TRBD1 (5 bases). Germline V CDR1 and CDR2: MNHNS, SASEGT. Trimming pared 6 bases from V and 3 bases from J, leaving 11 bases between. The CDR3 contains 13 residues. In DNA, the CDR3 is TGTGCCAGCAGAACCGGGACTCACACTGAAGCTTTCTTT. Amino acids: CASRTGTHTEAFF.

The CDR3 here is CASSFRWEGTEAFF. Here the CDR3 DNA reads TGTGCCAGCAGTTTCCGCTGGGAGGGCACTGAAGCTTTCTTT. The chain links TRBV27 to TRBJ1-1, with no clear D. The germline V gene has CDR1 MNHEY and CDR2 SMNVEV (reference sequence). This CDR3 has 14 residues. V dropped 3 bases and J dropped 4 bases, with 12 bases sitting between them.

CDR3 sequence reads: CASSSQGFGYTF. The CDR3 DNA reads TGTGCCAGCAGCTCACAGGGGTTTGGCTACACCTTC. V and J are TRBV7-2 and TRBJ1-2; 7 bases are a match to TRBD1. The J segment lost 7 bases and the V segment lost 4 bases, leaving 3 bases of the junction unmatched. The V gene's germline CDR1 is SGHTA and CDR2 FQGNSA. The CDR3 consists of 12 residues. Full variable domain (outside the CDR3, taken from reference TRBV7-2 and TRBJ1-2): GAGVSQSPSNKVTEKGKDVELRCDPISGHTALYWYRQSLGQGLEFLIYFQGNSAPDKSGLPSDRFSAERTGGSVSTLTIQRTQQEDSAVYLCASSSQGFGYTFGSGTRLTVV.

The rearrangement joins TRBV10-2 to TRBJ1-2; no reliable D call. Germline loops: CDR1 WSHSY, CDR2 SAAADI. The CDR3 runs to 11 residues. V was shortened by 3 bases and J by 4 bases, with 3 bases between the two germline ends. The CDR3 DNA is TGCGCCAGCAGTGAAGGCTATGGCTACACCTTC. Translating gives CASSEGYGYTF.

The chain is built from TRBV7-2 and TRBJ2-7; TRBD1 or TRBD2 may be the D gene (7 bases each). The CDR3 loop spans 15 amino acids. V lost 1 base and J lost 2, with 12 bases in between. Germline V gene sequence: CDR1 SGHTA, CDR2 FQGNSA. The CDR3 protein is CASSLEGAGAYEQYF. CDR3 nucleotide sequence: TGTGCCAGCAGCTTAGAGGGGGCGGGAGCCTACGAGCAGTACTTC.

This chain joins TRBV6-6 and TRBJ2-7; D is unresolved. The CDR3 is made up of 12 amino acids. V was clipped by 4 bases and J by 3 bases, with 7 bases between them. Per germline, CDR1 MNHNY and CDR2 SVGAGI (reference sequence). CDR3 DNA: TGTGCCAGCAGTTCAAGGGTCTACGAGCAGTACTTC. This sequence encodes CASSSRVYEQYF.

The chain couples TRBV5-1 to TRBJ1-2; 8 bases match TRBD1. The J segment lost 5 bases and the V segment lost 4 bases, leaving 4 bases of the junction unmatched. Per germline, CDR1 SGHRS and CDR2 YFSETQ. This CDR3 region has 13 residues. CDR3 sequence (DNA): TGCGCCAGCAGCGCGGACAGGGCTTATGGCTACACCTTC. Encoded protein: CASSADRAYGYTF. Complete variable domain (other parts from reference TRBV5-1 and TRBJ1-2): KAGVTQTPRYLIKTRGQQVTLSCSPISGHRSVSWYQQTPGQGLQFLFEYFSETQRNKGNFPGRFSGRQFSNSRSEMNVSTLELGDSALYLCASSADRAYGYTFGSGTRLTVV.

The chain joins TRBV29-1 to TRBJ1-3, with D uncertain. V was shortened by 2 bases and J by 0 bases, with 5 bases between the two germline ends. Germline V lookup: CDR1 SQVTM, CDR2 ANQGSEA. The CDR3 contains 13 residues. CDR3 DNA: TGCAGCGTTGAACAGGTCTCTGGAAACACCATATATTTT. Translation gives CSVEQVSGNTIYF.

Comments on this clone: Other nucleotide sequences in the sample specify the same CDR3. The rearrangement joins TRBV7-9 to TRBJ1-3; the D is unclear. Looked up from germline, CDR1 is SEHNR and CDR2 is FQNEAQ (reference sequence). Trimming removed 2 bases from V and 0 bases from J, with 8 bases in between. The CDR3 is 15 amino acids. The DNA for the CDR3 is TGTGCCAGCAGCTTATCTTACAGCTCTGGAAACACCATATATTTT. Protein sequence: CASSLSYSSGNTIYF.

This chain links TRBV6-5 with TRBJ2-7; D is tentatively TRBD1 or TRBD2 (5 bases each). With 6 bases removed from V and 1 base from J, the gap between germline ends came to 13 bases. The CDR3 is 14 amino acids. The germline V gene has CDR1 MNHEY and CDR2 SVGAGI. CDR3 in amino acids: CASSPGAISYEQYF. CDR3 DNA: TGTGCCAGCAGCCCCGGGGCGATATCCTACGAGCAGTACTTC.

The CDR3: CASSIVGQGTSGYNEQFF. The CDR3 DNA follows: TGTGCCAGTAGTATAGTAGGACAGGGCACTTCGGGGTACAATGAGCAGTTCTTC. The chain links TRBV19 to TRBJ2-1, with 8 bases lining up with TRBD1. Per germline, CDR1 LNHDA and CDR2 SQIVND (reference sequence). Losses at the gene ends were 1 base for V and 4 bases for J; bases not matched to a gene: 12. The CDR3 sequence is 18 residues long. Full variable domain (outside the CDR3, taken from reference TRBV19 and TRBJ2-1): DGGITQSPKYLFRKEGQNVTLSCEQNLNHDAMYWYRQDPGQGLRLIYYSQIVNDFQKGDIAEGYSVSREKKESFPLTVTSAQKNPTAFYLCASSIVGQGTSGYNEQFFGPGTRLTVL.

The rearrangement uses TRBV6-5 and TRBJ2-2, with D hard to call. With 8 bases removed from V and 3 bases from J, the gap between germline ends came to 10 bases. In germline, CDR1 is MNHEY, CDR2 SVGAGI. This CDR3 has 13 amino acids. The CDR3, as DNA: TGTGCCAGCTACCAAGGGTACACCGGGGAGCTGTTTTTT. It translates to CASYQGYTGELFF.

The chain carries TRBV2 and TRBJ2-3; D is unclear. This CDR3 is built from 14 residues. With 6 bases removed from V and 5 bases from J, the gap between germline ends came to 15 bases. Germline V gene data show CDR1 as SNHLY and CDR2 as FYNNEI. The CDR3, as DNA: TGTGCCAGCAGATTTAGCACGAATGTAGATACGCAGTATTTT. It specifies CASRFSTNVDTQYF.